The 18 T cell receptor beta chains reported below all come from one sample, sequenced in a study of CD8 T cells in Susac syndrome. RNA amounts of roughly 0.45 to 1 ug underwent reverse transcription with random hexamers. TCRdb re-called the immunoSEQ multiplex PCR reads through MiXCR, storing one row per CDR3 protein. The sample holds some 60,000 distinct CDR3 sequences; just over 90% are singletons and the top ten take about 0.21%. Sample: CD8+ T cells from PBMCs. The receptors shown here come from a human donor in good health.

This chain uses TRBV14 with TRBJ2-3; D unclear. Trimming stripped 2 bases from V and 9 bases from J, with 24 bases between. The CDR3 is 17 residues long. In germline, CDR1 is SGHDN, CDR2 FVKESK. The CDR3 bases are TGTGCCAGCAGCCAACACTCCTGGGTCCCTGAGTCAACCACGCAGTATTTT. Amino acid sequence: CASSQHSWVPESTTQYF. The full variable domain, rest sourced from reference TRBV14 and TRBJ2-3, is EAGVTQFPSHSVIEKGQTVTLRCDPISGHDNLYWYRRVMGKEIKFLLHFVKESKQDESGMPNNRFLAERTGGTYSTLKVQPAELEDSGVYFCASSQHSWVPESTTQYFGPGTRLTVL.

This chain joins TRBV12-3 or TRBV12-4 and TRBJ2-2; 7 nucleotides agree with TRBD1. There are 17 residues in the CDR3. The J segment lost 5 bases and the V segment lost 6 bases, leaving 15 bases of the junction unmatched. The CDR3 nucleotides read TGTGCCAGCAGCGACCCCGGAGAGGGGGCGCGTACCGGGGAGCTGTTTTTT. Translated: CASSDPGEGARTGELFF.

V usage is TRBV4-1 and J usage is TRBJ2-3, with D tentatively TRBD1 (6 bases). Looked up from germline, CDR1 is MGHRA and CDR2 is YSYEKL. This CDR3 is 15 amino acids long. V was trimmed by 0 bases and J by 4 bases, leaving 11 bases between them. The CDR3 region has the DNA TGCGCCAGCAGCCAAGAACAGGGTCCGCCAGATACGCAGTATTTT. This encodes CASSQEQGPPDTQYF.

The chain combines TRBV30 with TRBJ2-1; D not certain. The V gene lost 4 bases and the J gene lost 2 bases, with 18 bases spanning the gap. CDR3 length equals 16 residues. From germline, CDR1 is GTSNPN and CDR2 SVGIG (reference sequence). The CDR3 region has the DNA TGTGCCTGGACCTTTGGGAATAGTCGGCCCTACAATGAGCAGTTCTTC. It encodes CAWTFGNSRPYNEQFF.

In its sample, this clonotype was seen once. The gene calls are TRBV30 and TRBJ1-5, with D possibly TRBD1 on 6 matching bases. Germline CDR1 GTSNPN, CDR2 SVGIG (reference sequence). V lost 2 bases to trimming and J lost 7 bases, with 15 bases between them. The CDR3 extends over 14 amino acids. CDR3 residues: CAWSQPTGRQPQHF. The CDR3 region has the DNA TGTGCCTGGAGTCAACCTACAGGGAGGCAGCCCCAGCATTTT. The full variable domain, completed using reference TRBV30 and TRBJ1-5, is SQTIHQWPATLVQPVGSPLSLECTVEGTSNPNLYWYRQAAGRGLQLLFYSVGIGQISSEVPQNLSASRPQDRQFILSSKKLLLSDSGFYLCAWSQPTGRQPQHFGDGTRLSIL.

The CDR3 nucleotides read TGTGCCTGGAGGGAAAGAGGTGGCACAGATACGCAGTATTTT. It codes for CAWRERGGTDTQYF. The chain employs TRBV30 and TRBJ2-3, with D unresolved. In germline, CDR1 is GTSNPN, CDR2 SVGIG (reference sequence). The CDR3 spans 14 residues. V was cut by 3 bases and J by 1 base, with 11 bases left in between.

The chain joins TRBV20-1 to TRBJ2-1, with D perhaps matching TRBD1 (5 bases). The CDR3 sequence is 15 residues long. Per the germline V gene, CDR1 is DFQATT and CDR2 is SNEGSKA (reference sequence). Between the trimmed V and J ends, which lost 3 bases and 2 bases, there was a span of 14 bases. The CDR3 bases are TGCAGTGCTAGCGGCCAGGGCATACCCTACAATGAGCAGTTCTTC. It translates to CSASGQGIPYNEQFF.

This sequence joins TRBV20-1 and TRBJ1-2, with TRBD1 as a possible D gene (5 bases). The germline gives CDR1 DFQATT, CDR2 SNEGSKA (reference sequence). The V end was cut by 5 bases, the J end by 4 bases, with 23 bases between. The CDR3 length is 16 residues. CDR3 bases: TGCAGTGCTGCCCCTTCCGGGACGATGGACCTCTATGGCTACACCTTC. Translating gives CSAAPSGTMDLYGYTF.

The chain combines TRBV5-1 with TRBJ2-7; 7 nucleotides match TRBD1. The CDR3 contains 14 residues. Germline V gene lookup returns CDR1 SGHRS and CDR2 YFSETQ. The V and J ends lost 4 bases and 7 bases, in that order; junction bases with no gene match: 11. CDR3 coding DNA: TGCGCCAGCAGCCCCGGGACAGAGCCGTATGAGCAGTACTTC. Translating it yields CASSPGTEPYEQYF.

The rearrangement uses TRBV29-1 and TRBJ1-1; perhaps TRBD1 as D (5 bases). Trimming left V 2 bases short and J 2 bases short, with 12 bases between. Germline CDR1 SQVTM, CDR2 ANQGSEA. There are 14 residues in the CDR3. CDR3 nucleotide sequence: TGCAGCGTTGAATCGTGGGGCATAAACACTGAAGCTTTCTTT. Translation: CSVESWGINTEAFF.

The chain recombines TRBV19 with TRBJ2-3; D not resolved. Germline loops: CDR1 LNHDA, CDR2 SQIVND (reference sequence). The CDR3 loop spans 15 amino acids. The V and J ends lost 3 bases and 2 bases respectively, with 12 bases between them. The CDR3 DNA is TGTGCCAGTAGTATCGGAGCACCGTACACAGATACGCAGTATTTT. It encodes CASSIGAPYTDTQYF.

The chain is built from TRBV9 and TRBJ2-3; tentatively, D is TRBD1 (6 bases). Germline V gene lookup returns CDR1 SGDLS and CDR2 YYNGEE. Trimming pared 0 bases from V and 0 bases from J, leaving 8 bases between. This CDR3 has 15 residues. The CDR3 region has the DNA TGTGCCAGCAGCGTAGGGGACACTAGCACAGATACGCAGTATTTT. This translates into CASSVGDTSTDTQYF.

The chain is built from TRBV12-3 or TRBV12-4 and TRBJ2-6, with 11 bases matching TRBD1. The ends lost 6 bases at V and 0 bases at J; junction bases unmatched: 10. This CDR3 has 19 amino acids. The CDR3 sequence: CASSRGTGGALSGANVLTF. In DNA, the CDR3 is TGTGCCAGCAGCCGAGGGACAGGGGGAGCCCTCTCTGGGGCCAACGTCCTGACTTTC.

CDR3 sequence: CASSLTGTGGNTIYF. CDR3 sequence (DNA): TGTGCCAGCAGCTTAACCGGGACAGGCGGAAACACCATATATTTT. V usage is TRBV11-2 and J usage is TRBJ1-3, with 8 bases matching TRBD1. The CDR3 totals 15 residues. The V and J ends lost 2 bases and 4 bases, in that order; junction bases with no gene match: 4. Germline loops: CDR1 SGHAT, CDR2 FQNNGV.

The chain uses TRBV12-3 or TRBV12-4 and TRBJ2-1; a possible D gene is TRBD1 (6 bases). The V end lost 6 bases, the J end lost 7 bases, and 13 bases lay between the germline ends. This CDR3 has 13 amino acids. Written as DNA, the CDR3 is TGTGCCAGCAGGAACAGGGAGCGGAATGAGCAGTTCTTC. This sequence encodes CASRNRERNEQFF.

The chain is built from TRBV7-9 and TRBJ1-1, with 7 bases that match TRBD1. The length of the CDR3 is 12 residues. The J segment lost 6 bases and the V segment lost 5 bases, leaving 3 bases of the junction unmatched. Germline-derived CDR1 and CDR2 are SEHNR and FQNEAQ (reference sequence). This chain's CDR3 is CASSMGTAEAFF. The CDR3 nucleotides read TGTGCCAGCAGCATGGGGACAGCTGAAGCTTTCTTT.

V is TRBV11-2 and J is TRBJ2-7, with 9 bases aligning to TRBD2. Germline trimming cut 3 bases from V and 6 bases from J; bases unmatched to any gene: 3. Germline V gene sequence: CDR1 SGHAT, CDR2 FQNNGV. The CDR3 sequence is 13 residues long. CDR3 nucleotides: TGTGCCAGCAGCTTTGGGACTAGCTTCGAGCAGTACTTC. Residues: CASSFGTSFEQYF. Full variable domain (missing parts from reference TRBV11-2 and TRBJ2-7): EAGVAQSPRYKIIEKRQSVAFWCNPISGHATLYWYQQILGQGPKLLIQFQNNGVVDDSQLPKDRFSAERLKGVDSTLKIQPAKLEDSAVYLCASSFGTSFEQYFGPGTRLTVT.

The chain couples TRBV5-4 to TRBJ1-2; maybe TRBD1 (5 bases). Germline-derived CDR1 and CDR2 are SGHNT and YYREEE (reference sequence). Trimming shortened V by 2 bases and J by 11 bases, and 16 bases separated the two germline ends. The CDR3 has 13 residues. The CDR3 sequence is CASSFRGAVKYTF. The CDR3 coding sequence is TGTGCCAGCAGCTTCCGCGGGGCAGTGAAATACACCTTC.